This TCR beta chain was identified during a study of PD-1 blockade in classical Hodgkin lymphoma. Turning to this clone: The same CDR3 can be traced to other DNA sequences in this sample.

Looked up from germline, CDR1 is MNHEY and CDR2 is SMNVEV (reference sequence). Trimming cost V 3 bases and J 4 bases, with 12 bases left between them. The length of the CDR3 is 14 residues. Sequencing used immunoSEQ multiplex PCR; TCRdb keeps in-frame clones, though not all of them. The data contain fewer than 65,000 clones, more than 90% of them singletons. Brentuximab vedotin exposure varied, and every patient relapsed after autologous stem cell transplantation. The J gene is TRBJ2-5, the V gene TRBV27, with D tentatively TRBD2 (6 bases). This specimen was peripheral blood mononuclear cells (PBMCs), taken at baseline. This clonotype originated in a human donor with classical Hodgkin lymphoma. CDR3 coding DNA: TGTGCCAGCAGTTTCCTGGGGGGTGGAGAGACCCAGTACTTC. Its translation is CASSFLGGGETQYF.